This TCR beta chain appears in the sequencing data of a study of Ad26.COV2.S vaccination and SARS-CoV-2 variants. In the study overall: Into the muscle, Ad26.COV2.S was dosed once or twice, 56 days apart.

Study results and limitations: In vaccinated individuals, spike-specific CD8+ and CD4+ T cell responses reportedly displayed substantial breadth.

Remarks on this clone: Its antigen is currently unknown.

Profiled with immunoSEQ multiplex PCR; TCRdb holds only in-frame clones, not every one. The sample contains 350,000 to 500,000 clones, 90% of which appear only once. This sample's treatment: around 19 received Ad26.COV2.S at low or high dose, single or two shots; five or six received placebo; per-sample allocation not given. Sampling took place 63 days after the first vaccine or placebo injection. The CDR3 length is 16 residues. The V end was cut by 1 base, the J end by 9 bases, with 19 bases between. Germline V gives CDR1 SGHTA, CDR2 FQGNSA. The sequence came from a person aged 18-60 years who received the Ad26.COV2.S COVID-19 vaccine or a placebo. V usage is TRBV7-2 and J usage is TRBJ2-1; perhaps TRBD2 as D (7 bases). Specimen: peripheral blood, collected in a trial of Ad26.COV2.S vaccine versus placebo. CDR3 loop: CASSLGPRLGGVEQFF. The CDR3 coding sequence is TGTGCCAGCAGCTTAGGGCCGAGACTAGGGGGGGTTGAGCAGTTCTTC. The complete variable domain, with remaining parts taken from reference TRBV7-2 and TRBJ2-1, reads GAGVSQSPSNKVTEKGKDVELRCDPISGHTALYWYRQSLGQGLEFLIYFQGNSAPDKSGLPSDRFSAERTGGSVSTLTIQRTQQEDSAVYLCASSLGPRLGGVEQFFGPGTRLTVL.